This T cell receptor beta chain comes out of a study of T cells in localized non-small cell lung cancer. Study-wide points: In the blood, greater T cell density corresponded to longer overall survival.

Comment on this clone: Its target is unknown.

Sequencing was performed with immunoSEQ multiplex PCR; in TCRdb, only in-frame clones are kept and a portion is missing. Of almost 65,000 clones in the sample, roughly 90% are singletons; the top ten hold roughly 1.9%. The sample consisted of peripheral blood, taken before any cancer treatment. This clonotype originated in a woman aged 35 to 75 with stage I lung adenocarcinoma.

The CDR3 protein is CAWDREGNQPQHF. The CDR3 nucleotides are TGTGCCTGGGACAGGGAGGGCAATCAGCCCCAGCATTTT. This chain uses TRBV30 with TRBJ1-5, with 7 nucleotides matching TRBD1. The CDR3 runs to 13 residues. CDR1 and CDR2 (germline): GTSNPN, SVGIG (reference sequence). J was trimmed by 2 bases and V by 5 bases; bases with no gene match: 3.